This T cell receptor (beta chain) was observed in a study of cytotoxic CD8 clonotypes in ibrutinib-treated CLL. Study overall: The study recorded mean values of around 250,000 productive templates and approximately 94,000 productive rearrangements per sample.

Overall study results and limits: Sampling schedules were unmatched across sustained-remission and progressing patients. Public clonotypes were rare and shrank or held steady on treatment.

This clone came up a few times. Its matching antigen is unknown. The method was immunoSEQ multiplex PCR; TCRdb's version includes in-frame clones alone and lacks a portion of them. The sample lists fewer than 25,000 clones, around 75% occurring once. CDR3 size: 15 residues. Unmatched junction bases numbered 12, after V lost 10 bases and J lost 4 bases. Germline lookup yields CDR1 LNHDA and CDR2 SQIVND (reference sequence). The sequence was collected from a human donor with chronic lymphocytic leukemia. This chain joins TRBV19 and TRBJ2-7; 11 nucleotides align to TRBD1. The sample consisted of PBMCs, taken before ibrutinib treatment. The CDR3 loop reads CATRTAGTGGYEQYF. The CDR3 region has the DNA TGTGCCACCCGCACCGCCGGGACAGGGGGTTACGAGCAGTACTTC. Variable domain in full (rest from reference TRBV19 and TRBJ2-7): DGGITQSPKYLFRKEGQNVTLSCEQNLNHDAMYWYRQDPGQGLRLIYYSQIVNDFQKGDIAEGYSVSREKKESFPLTVTSAQKNPTAFYLCATRTAGTGGYEQYFGPGTRLTVT.